The source of this T cell receptor beta chain is a study of shared clonotypes between healthy human individuals. As to this clone: The sample carries other DNA sequences with the same CDR3.

As originally analysed: From ImmunoSEQ came sequences covering only the junction and carrying no quality scores, so filtering differed. Method: immunoSEQ multiplex PCR; TCRdb's copy keeps in-frame clones and lacks some. The V and J calls and clone size are taken from that table; D and trimming were inferred from the DNA. The table lists over a million clones, about 84% of them singletons, with 0.55% to 0.7% in the top ten. The sequence was collected from a man younger than 35 in good health. Some clones in this sample may be carry-over from other donors' samples. Material: memory CD4+ T cells from PBMCs. Regarding subset: CD45RA-negative fraction.

This CDR3 is CASRQMNTEAFF. The CDR3 DNA reads as TGTGCCAGCAGACAGATGAACACTGAAGCTTTCTTT. V usage is TRBV28 and J usage is TRBJ1-1, with D unresolved. V was cut by 6 bases and J by 0 bases, with 5 bases left in between. The CDR3 runs to 12 residues. Per the germline V gene, CDR1 is MDHEN and CDR2 is SYDVKM.